This TCR beta chain came from a study of cytomegalovirus exposure and HLA in healthy donors (TCRdb year 2017). Regarding the study in general: An earlier analysis of approximately 600 of the donors reported 250 to 300 Gb of sequence data and more than 90 million unique TCR beta sequences from 150 million to 200 million T cells. Rather than drawing on any new phenotypic data, the later analysis identified candidate immune exposures from TCR beta sequences and the way those sequences occurred across donors. The genetic ancestry cluster associated with self-reported Caucasian donors included around 76% of the approximately 410 genotyped donors. HLA typing included class I and class II loci at four-digit resolution. A later genetic analysis took genome-wide SNP genotypes for 398 of the 666 donors and used that subset as a discovery cohort. The study used immunosequencing to profile the T cell repertoires of approximately 630 subjects and linked those repertoires to cytomegalovirus serostatus. Every repertoire in the discovery cohort had been generated on one and the same sequencing platform. The study combined high-throughput TCR immunosequencing, statistical association of individual TCRs with disease status, and machine learning to predict cytomegalovirus infection status. Typing coverage varied by locus: roughly 620-640 donors for A, B, C, DRB1 and DQB1; under 550 for DQA1; 600 to 610 for DPA1; under 490 for DPB1. An earlier analysis of nearly 600 of the donors applied high-throughput TCR beta sequencing to assess whether each TCR beta V gene segment acted as functional or pseudogenic. Four or five DR-DQ haplotypes were handled as single units for association and clustering, since linkage in the cohort was strong. On average, around 200,000 unique TCR beta nucleotide sequences were sequenced per donor among about 400 genotyped donors of the cohort, with roughly 19% of those sequences being non-productive. Donor age, sex, ethnicity and CMV serostatus were compiled alongside the repertoire data. The study aimed to test whether signatures of past pathogen exposure could be identified by cataloging public T cell receptors. Around 330 gigabases of sequencing data and around 80 million unique TCR sequences made up an early release that covered approximately 650 HLA-typed donors. Along with the approximately 600-subject first cohort, a separate validation cohort of 120 different subjects was used. In a later analysis, previously published TCR beta repertoires from fewer than 750 donors were re-analyzed and high-resolution HLA genotyping was added so that TCR occurrence patterns could be studied. Beyond this particular receptor, the publication reports: A later analysis reported that several top co-occurrence clusters appeared linked to parvovirus B19, influenza, CMV and Epstein-Barr virus. HLA typing was unavailable for some donors at each locus, so association tests used only the typed subset. A cluster of highly shared sequence variants was judged likely to be a technical artifact of the sequencing pipeline. This cohort had only TCR beta chains sequenced, and the lack of alpha or paired-chain data limited which features could be detected. Cytomegalovirus status was reported to be diagnosed by the classifier with high specificity and sensitivity in both the original and validation cohorts. It was suggested by the authors that the approach could potentially be generalized to other disease states and immunological phenotypes. Across donors, most TCR sequences were observed very rarely, whereas some public TCRs were present in many individuals. Three of the identified cytomegalovirus-associated TCR beta chains were confirmed in vitro to be specific for cytomegalovirus antigens. In a later analysis, TCR association rates were found to vary across HLA loci, with the most associated TCRs seen for DRB1 alleles and the fewest for HLA-C alleles. Sequencing depth was assumed to be roughly uniform across donors in the presence/absence analyses, though that assumption may not hold. According to a later genetic analysis, donors in an Asian-associated ancestry cluster had fewer N-insertions in productive TCRs than the approximately 650-donor mean. The study gave a list of 150 to 200 TCR beta chains associated with cytomegalovirus. The only immune exposure information available for the cohort was CMV serostatus. Compared with equally common non-associated chains, HLA-associated TCR beta chains in a later analysis were more clonally expanded and had lower generation probabilities. In a later genetic analysis, a missense DCLRE1C variant was associated with V-gene and J-gene trimming of TCR beta chains, and the association was replicated in an independent cohort. Correlated functional status among segregating V segments might reflect linkage disequilibrium, but an unknown experimental factor could not be ruled out. According to a later analysis, most CMV-associated TCR beta chains appeared to be HLA-restricted, and the HLA associations seemed to be driven largely by CMV exposure. In an earlier analysis of approximately 590 of the donors, most TCR beta V segments appeared in productive rearrangements about 87% or about 30% of the time, broadly matching IMGT annotations. Because the 87-base-pair reads could not distinguish some IMGT-functional V segments, including TRBV6-2 and TRBV6-3, those segments were excluded. The earlier analysis of a few hundred of the donors excluded about 16 rarely observed V segments, including chromosome 9 orphons, because counts were too low. Assigning TCR associations to individual alleles was difficult when HLA alleles, especially DR and DQ, strongly co-occurred. In a later analysis, some 17,000 TCR beta sequences were associated with specific HLA alleles at a false discovery rate of 0.05. A further reported finding was that TCR beta sequences accurately predicted the HLA-A and HLA-B alleles for most subjects in the first cohort.

Libraries were built with the immunoSEQ multiplex PCR assay. For the multiplex PCR, a mixture combining 60 forward primers for TCR Vbeta segments and 13 reverse primers for TCR Jbeta segments was used. The CDR3 region of rearranged TCR beta genes was amplified from genomic DNA with a multiplex PCR assay. The amplified TCR beta libraries were sequenced on the Illumina HiSeq System as 87-base-pair reads. Processing in the source paper ran as follows. In a later analysis, approximately 74 million unique TCR beta chains were counted across the roughly 610 repertoires, and about 10 million of these chains were shared by at least two donors. To remove PCR and sequencing errors, raw reads were error-corrected and collapsed into unique sequences using a nearest-neighbor algorithm that merged closely related sequences. V, D and J gene segments were assigned by aligning CDR3 sequences to IMGT reference sequences. For a sequence to be retained, a match of at least six nucleotides was required to both a V gene segment and a J gene segment. A rearrangement was called productive if the CDR3 had no stop codons and remained in frame with V and J, and every other rearrangement was called non-productive. CDR3 was defined according to IMGT convention as the region running from the second conserved V-encoded cysteine to the conserved J-encoded phenylalanine. The earlier analysis of about 620 of the donors excluded sequences that lacked an unambiguous match to a single V gene segment. In an earlier analysis of a few hundred of the donors, V segments were called functional above 56.7% productive rearrangements and were called segregating when the between-donor standard deviation exceeded 5%. A statistical classification framework was built for diagnosing cytomegalovirus status from the catalog of TCR beta chain sequences. V and J gene assignment, in a later analysis, came from comparing TCR nucleotide sequences with IMGT/GENE-DB human TR gene sequences. Using the TCRdist pipeline, a later analysis assigned CDR3 sequences along with most-parsimonious VDJ recombination scenarios. In a later analysis, each TCR beta chain was defined by its CDR3 amino acid sequence together with its V-gene family, and reads without a unique V-gene family were excluded. To address suspected cross-contamination and a sequencing artifact, a later analysis removed 592 highly shared, low-generation-probability nucleotide sequences. In a later analysis, a clonal expansion index for each public chain was calculated from normalized within-repertoire ranks of inferred template counts. In a later analysis, generation probabilities were computed with a VDJ recombination model fitted to out-of-frame rearrangements, and the resulting probabilities were checked against IGoR. Hypergeometric tests were used in a later analysis to score TCR-TCR, TCR-HLA and TCR-CMV co-occurrence, with a repertoire-size bias correction applied to the TCR pairs. To estimate false discovery rates, a later analysis permuted the HLA or CMV assignments 20 times. A later analysis grouped co-occurring TCRs with DBSCAN, adding TCRdist sequence similarity when clustering within HLA-allele-positive subsets. For co-occurrence clustering, repertoires with fewer than 30,000 or more than 120,000 public chains were excluded, along with five or six repertoires with anomalous nucleotide sharing. Entries here come from immuneACCESS through TCRdb and include only in-frame sequences with V and J called. Some clones fail to appear in such tables; in the studies checked, an unresolved V gene covers under half of the shortfall, and the cause of the remainder is unknown. That table furnishes V, J and clone size, whereas the DNA furnished D and trimming. This sample gives about 200,000 clones in total; 70% to 80% of them show up just once. The top ten constitute 1.5% to 2% of the sample.

This clone was seen just once. The antigen this receptor binds is unknown. Base-call qualities are not available, and no considerably larger clone is one nucleotide away. Including the terminal cysteine and phenylalanine, the CDR3 comprises 15 residues. Only the CDR3 part of the read is kept: 45 bases, read in frame from the first base. CDR1 SGHTS and CDR2 YDEGEE are derived from the germline V gene. Deletion took 0 bases off V and 4 bases off J, with a span of 13 bases between the germline ends. In total, about 650 healthy bone marrow donors made up the cohort. Cohort members were all nominally healthy when sampled, although unrecorded immune exposures were likely present. The donor tested CMV seronegative, placing the donor among the 350 or so seronegative members of the cohort. Every donor gave a peripheral blood sample, and the peripheral blood mononuclear cells from that sample were used for TCR beta sequencing. The Qiagen DNeasy Blood Extraction Kit was used to extract genomic DNA from the blood cell samples.

The chain employs TRBV5-8 and TRBJ1-2; the D gene is perhaps TRBD1, on 6 matching bases. The receptor was isolated from a woman between 45 and 60 years old in good health and CMV-seronegative. The sequenced material came from PBMCs. This receptor has the CDR3 CASSLGGQWGYGYTF. Here is the DNA: TGTGCCAGCAGCTTGGGCGGACAGTGGGGCTATGGCTACACCTTC.